These 17 T cell receptor beta chains originate from one sample sequenced in a study of T cells in Graves' hyperthyroidism and ophthalmopathy. Amplified TCR beta CDR3 regions came from RNA transcripts. First-round RT-PCR with HTBI primers amplified the TCR CDR3 region. TCRdb reprocessed the multiplex PCR reads via MiXCR and lists one record per CDR3 protein. Found here are approximately 510,000 distinct CDR3 sequences, about 45% of them singletons; the top ten hold about 40%. Input material: peripheral blood or thyroid tissue (not recorded which). These receptors all come from an adult woman with Graves' disease, either hyperthyroidism or ophthalmopathy (not recorded which).

The chain recombines TRBV9 with TRBJ2-5; TRBD1 matches at 8 bases. This CDR3 has 14 residues. CDR1 SGDLS and CDR2 YYNGEE come from the germline V gene. Trimming took 10 bases from V and 3 from J; bases not matched to a gene: 11. CDR3 nucleotides: TGTGCCCTCGGGACAGGCTGGGGGGAAGAGACCCAGTACTTC. It specifies CALGTGWGEETQYF.

This clonotype came up many times. The rearrangement uses TRBV7-2 and TRBJ2-2; 13 bases are shared with TRBD2. The CDR3 spans 15 residues. Per germline, CDR1 SGHTA and CDR2 FQGNSA. The J segment lost 7 bases and the V segment lost 5 bases, leaving 4 bases of the junction unmatched. CDR3: CASSPGLAGVGELFF. The DNA for the CDR3 is TGTGCCAGCAGCCCTGGACTAGCGGGAGTCGGGGAGCTGTTTTTT.

This clonotype was seen a single time. CDR3 residues: CATSSEPGGWSPLHF. The CDR3 DNA reads TGTGCCACCAGCAGTGAACCAGGGGGTTGGTCACCCCTCCACTTT. The gene calls are TRBV15 and TRBJ1-6; TRBD1 matches 7 bases. Germline V gene lookup returns CDR1 LNHNV and CDR2 YYDKDF (reference sequence). The CDR3 consists of 15 residues. Trimming removed 3 bases from V and 10 bases from J; junction bases left unmatched: 9.

In this sample, this clonotype turned up many times. The chain joins TRBV7-9 to TRBJ2-7, with 7 bases aligning to TRBD2. With 4 bases clipped from V and 3 bases from J, the junction kept 12 bases outside the gene matches. This CDR3 has 16 residues. Germline loops: CDR1 SEHNR, CDR2 FQNEAQ (reference sequence). The CDR3 bases are TGTGCCAGCAGCTCTATCTGGGAGGGCTCCATCTACGAGCAGTACTTC. This codes for CASSSIWEGSIYEQYF.

This clonotype was detected many times. The J gene is TRBJ1-6, the V gene TRBV4-1; D is uncertain. V lost 0 bases to trimming and J lost 4 bases, with 10 bases between them. The CDR3 runs to 16 residues. The germline V gene has CDR1 MGHRA and CDR2 YSYEKL. The CDR3 protein is CASSQDAGTYNSPLHF. The CDR3 nucleotides are TGCGCCAGCAGCCAAGATGCGGGAACATATAATTCACCCCTCCACTTT.

The table lists this clonotype with many counts. The genes are TRBV7-9 and TRBJ1-1; 8 bases map to TRBD1. V lost 3 bases to trimming and J lost 4 bases; unmatched junction nucleotides: 7. The CDR3 is 15 amino acids. Germline V CDR1 and CDR2: SEHNR, FQNEAQ (reference sequence). The CDR3 bases are TGTGCCAGCAGCTTTCAGGGGGCGCGCGGCACTGAAGCTTTCTTT. Protein: CASSFQGARGTEAFF.

The V gene is TRBV9, the J gene TRBJ1-1, with 7 bases aligning to TRBD1. There are 14 residues in the CDR3. Germline trimming cut 3 bases from V and 2 bases from J; bases unmatched to any gene: 4. In germline, CDR1 is SGDLS, CDR2 YYNGEE. CDR3 region: CASSEGAENTEAFF. In DNA form, the CDR3 reads TGTGCCAGCAGCGAGGGGGCAGAAAACACTGAAGCTTTCTTT.

There are a few counts of this clonotype. The chain has TRBV7-3 and TRBJ2-1; D is possibly TRBD2 (5 bases). Germline loops: CDR1 SGHTA, CDR2 FQGTGA. The length of the CDR3 is 14 residues. The V end lost 2 bases, the J end lost 6 bases, and 11 bases lay between the germline ends. The CDR3 DNA follows: TGTGCCAGCAGCTTAGTCGGGGTGGTCAATGAGCAGTTCTTC. As protein: CASSLVGVVNEQFF.

The gene calls are TRBV9 and TRBJ2-1, with TRBD1 matching 8 bases. Germline loops: CDR1 SGDLS, CDR2 YYNGEE. Germline trimming cut 4 bases from V and 7 bases from J; bases unmatched to any gene: 7. The CDR3 is 14 residues long. CDR3: CASSPGQGVNEQFF. The CDR3 nucleotides are TGTGCCAGCAGCCCTGGACAGGGTGTGAATGAGCAGTTCTTC.

This clonotype was counted only a few times. This chain connects TRBV7-9 to TRBJ2-7; TRBD1 aligns across 7 bases. This CDR3 has 14 amino acids. V lost 3 bases to trimming and J lost 6 bases; unmatched junction nucleotides: 8. Looked up from germline, CDR1 is SEHNR and CDR2 is FQNEAQ (reference sequence). Here the CDR3 DNA reads TGTGCCAGCAGCTTGAGACAGGGATCGGGCGAGCAGTACTTC. It is translated as CASSLRQGSGEQYF.

To note about this clonotype: Mismatch with germline at one junction end may stem from a read error. The CDR3 region has the DNA TGTGCCAGCAGCCAAGGAGGGGGGGTGACTGAAGCTTTCTTT. It yields the protein CASSQGGGVTEAFF. V gene TRBV4-1 combines with J gene TRBJ1-1; weak D call: TRBD1 (6 bases). This CDR3 comprises 14 residues. CDR1 and CDR2 (germline): MGHRA, YSYEKL.

This clonotype has just a few counts. V gene TRBV2 combines with J gene TRBJ1-6; D unclear. Trimming shortened V by 0 bases and J by 3 bases, and 9 bases separated the two germline ends. CDR1 is SNHLY and CDR2 is FYNNEI in the germline V gene. CDR3 size: 16 residues. The CDR3 DNA is TGTGCCAGCAGTGAAGCAGGCGGGATCTATAATTCACCCCTCCACTTT. Protein product: CASSEAGGIYNSPLHF. Drawing the rest from reference TRBV2 and TRBJ1-6, the complete variable domain is EPEVTQTPSHQVTQMGQEVILRCVPISNHLYFYWYRQILGQKVEFLVSFYNNEISEKSEIFDDQFSVERPDGSNFTLKIRSTKLEDSAMYFCASSEAGGIYNSPLHFGNGTRLTVT.

This clonotype has just one count. The junction does not match germline at one end; this may be a read error. For the CDR3, the DNA is TGTGCTAGCAGCCCCAAACAGACGGCGGTATACACTGAAGCTTTCTTT. The encoded protein is CASSPKQTAVYTEAFF. The J gene is TRBJ1-1, the V gene TRBV7-9; D call uncertain. Germline CDR1 and CDR2: SEHNR and FQNEAQ (reference sequence). The CDR3 is made up of 16 amino acids.

Only a few counts were recorded for this clonotype. The chain joins TRBV10-3 to TRBJ1-2; 8 positions match TRBD1. After removal of 10 bases from V and 9 bases from J, the junction contained 10 bases not matched to a gene. Germline assignment: CDR1 ENHRY and CDR2 SYGVKD. The CDR3 is 12 residues long. The CDR3 coding sequence is TGTGCCACCGGGGACAGGCGACTAAGCTACACCTTC. Translation: CATGDRRLSYTF.

V and J are TRBV7-9 and TRBJ2-7, with 9 bases identical to TRBD2. This CDR3 is 15 amino acids long. CDR1 SEHNR and CDR2 FQNEAQ come from the germline V gene (reference sequence). V shed 5 bases, J shed 4 bases, and the junction held 9 bases outside the gene matches. Here the CDR3 reads CASSQDLSGSYEQYF. CDR3 bases: TGTGCCAGCAGCCAAGATCTTAGCGGGAGTTACGAGCAGTACTTC.

Concerning this clonotype: Sequence at one end of the junction differs from germline and may be a read error. The genes are TRBV29-1 and TRBJ2-6, with 8 nucleotides matching TRBD1. The germline V gene has CDR1 SQVTM and CDR2 ANQGSEA. The CDR3 sequence is 12 residues long. CDR3 sequence: CSGQGPSYTEAF. CDR3 DNA: TGCAGCGGACAGGGGCCATCCTACACTGAAGCTTTC.

The gene calls are TRBV24-1 and TRBJ2-2; D gene uncertain. V lost 10 bases to trimming and J lost 6 bases, with 8 bases between them. The germline gives CDR1 KGHDR, CDR2 SFDVKD. The CDR3 totals 11 residues. The CDR3, as DNA: TGTGCCACTCGATTTGCCGGGGAGCTGTTTTTT. Protein sequence: CATRFAGELFF.